Presented here are 14 T cell receptor beta chains from one specimen sequenced in a study of blood T cell repertoires in COVID-19. Using immunoSEQ multiplex PCR, the repertoire was profiled, and TCRdb retains in-frame clones only, with some absent. This table has some 300,000 clones, 90% appearing once. Sequencing was done on a sample of peripheral blood. These TCRs come from a woman aged 40 to 50 with COVID-19, enrolled during active disease.

The CDR3 DNA follows: TGTGCCAGTACAAGAGACAGGGGGCGGACTGAAGCTTTCTTT. It translates to CASTRDRGRTEAFF. The chain links TRBV19 to TRBJ1-1, with 10 bases that match TRBD1. V gave up 7 bases and J gave up 5 bases; unmatched junction bases: 7. The CDR3 spans 14 residues. Germline CDR1 reads LNHDA; CDR2 reads SQIVND (reference sequence).

The chain couples TRBV5-1 to TRBJ1-5, with a tentative D call TRBD1 (5 bases). Germline assignment: CDR1 SGHRS and CDR2 YFSETQ. CDR3 length: 14 amino acids. The V gene lost 3 bases and the J gene lost 6 bases, with 13 bases spanning the gap. For the CDR3, the DNA is TGCGCCAGCAGCTCCGACAGTGGTGGTCAGCCCCAGCATTTT. Translated, it gives CASSSDSGGQPQHF. Based on the CDR3 plus reference TRBV5-1 and TRBJ1-5, the full variable domain is KAGVTQTPRYLIKTRGQQVTLSCSPISGHRSVSWYQQTPGQGLQFLFEYFSETQRNKGNFPGRFSGRQFSNSRSEMNVSTLELGDSALYLCASSSDSGGQPQHFGDGTRLSIL.

The chain links TRBV3-1 (or the pseudogene TRBV3-2) to TRBJ1-2; 8 nucleotides match TRBD1. From germline, CDR1 is LGHDT and CDR2 YNNKEL (reference sequence). The CDR3 contains 16 residues. V lost 2 bases to trimming and J lost 5 bases; unmatched junction nucleotides: 10. CDR3 sequence: CASSQRQGASPYGYTF. CDR3 coding DNA: TGTGCCAGCAGCCAAAGGCAGGGGGCTTCCCCTTATGGCTACACCTTC.

The chain carries TRBV5-1 and TRBJ1-6; D is perhaps TRBD1 (6 bases). V lost 4 bases and J 10 bases, leaving 21 bases between the germline ends. The germline CDR1 and CDR2 sequences are SGHRS and YFSETQ. The CDR3 totals 16 residues. CDR3 sequence reads: CASSTNSGTILSPLHF. CDR3 bases: TGCGCCAGCAGCACCAACTCCGGGACAATTCTATCACCCCTCCACTTT.

The V call is TRBV27, the J call TRBJ1-5; D unresolved. CDR1 and CDR2 from the germline V gene are MNHEY and SMNVEV (reference sequence). The CDR3 runs 11 residues. V lost 8 bases and J lost 4, with 6 bases in between. The CDR3 bases are TGTGCCAGCGGTCTAAATCAGCCCCAGCATTTT. It is translated as CASGLNQPQHF.

The chain uses TRBV3-1 (or the pseudogene TRBV3-2) and TRBJ1-4, with 9 bases aligning to TRBD1. After removal of 4 bases from V and 8 bases from J, the junction contained 8 bases not matched to a gene. Looked up from germline, CDR1 is LGHDT and CDR2 is YNNKEL (reference sequence). The CDR3 loop spans 15 amino acids. Written as DNA, the CDR3 is TGTGCCAGCAGCCTACGGACAGGGGCTAGCGAAAAACTGTTTTTT. Translation: CASSLRTGASEKLFF.

This rearrangement joins TRBV6-4 to TRBJ1-1; D uncertain. The germline gives CDR1 MRHNA, CDR2 SNTAGT. V lost 6 bases, J lost 7 bases, and 12 bases lay in between. This CDR3 is 12 amino acids long. This chain's CDR3 is CASRNIFSEAFF. The CDR3 nucleotides are TGTGCCAGCAGGAATATCTTTAGTGAAGCTTTCTTT.

This chain connects TRBV20-1 to TRBJ2-7; the match to TRBD2 covers 9 bases. Germline V lookup: CDR1 DFQATT, CDR2 SNEGSKA (reference sequence). The CDR3 is 16 residues long. Trimming cost V 3 bases and J 2 bases; bases outside gene matches: 11. The CDR3 loop reads CSASVLAGPITYEQYF. CDR3 in DNA: TGCAGTGCTAGTGTCCTAGCGGGGCCCATCACCTACGAGCAGTACTTC.

V gene TRBV16 combines with J gene TRBJ2-1; unclear D gene. Germline loops: CDR1 KGHSY, CDR2 FQNENV. The CDR3 is made up of 12 amino acids. Trimming shortened V by 4 bases and J by 9 bases, and 10 bases separated the two germline ends. The CDR3 region has the DNA TGTGCCAGCAGCCCCACTGAAATTGAGCAGTTCTTC. Translation gives CASSPTEIEQFF.

The table lists this clone with a count of one. The J gene is TRBJ1-1, the V gene TRBV9, with D uncertain. This CDR3 is built from 13 residues. Trimming removed 4 bases from V and 5 bases from J, with 12 bases in between. Germline loops: CDR1 SGDLS, CDR2 YYNGEE. In DNA form, the CDR3 reads TGTGCCAGCAGCACGATGGCATCAACTGAAGCTTTCTTT. Translated, it gives CASSTMASTEAFF.

The chain joins TRBV28 to TRBJ2-3; TRBD2 aligns across 14 bases. Looked up from germline, CDR1 is MDHEN and CDR2 is SYDVKM. The J segment lost 0 bases and the V segment lost 7 bases, leaving 6 bases of the junction unmatched. This CDR3 spans 17 amino acids. CDR3 in DNA: TGTGCCAGCACGCCGGGACTAGCGGGAGCGAGCACAGATACGCAGTATTTT. Translation gives CASTPGLAGASTDTQYF.

The V call is TRBV7-2, the J call TRBJ2-5; D is perhaps TRBD1 (6 bases). V lost 5 bases to trimming and J lost 5 bases, with 12 bases between them. This CDR3 is built from 13 residues. In germline, CDR1 is SGHTA, CDR2 FQGNSA. The CDR3 sequence: CASSPQGTETQYF. CDR3 coding DNA: TGTGCCAGCAGCCCACAGGGAACGGAGACCCAGTACTTC.

The chain is built from TRBV27 and TRBJ1-1; 10 positions agree with TRBD1. The V gene's germline CDR1 is MNHEY and CDR2 SMNVEV (reference sequence). The CDR3 length is 15 residues. The trim removed 5 bases at V and 1 base at J, leaving 4 bases unmatched. The CDR3 reads CASSKRDRGNTEAFF. CDR3 DNA sequence: TGTGCCAGCAGTAAACGGGACAGGGGGAACACTGAAGCTTTCTTT.

This chain connects TRBV18 to TRBJ2-5; 9 nucleotides agree with TRBD1. V was pared by 5 bases and J by 4 bases, with 5 bases of the junction left unmatched. Germline values: CDR1 KGHSH, CDR2 LQKENI. The CDR3 loop spans 14 amino acids. CDR3 loop: CASSFTGGGETQYF. The CDR3 DNA follows: TGTGCCAGCTCATTCACAGGGGGCGGAGAGACCCAGTACTTC.